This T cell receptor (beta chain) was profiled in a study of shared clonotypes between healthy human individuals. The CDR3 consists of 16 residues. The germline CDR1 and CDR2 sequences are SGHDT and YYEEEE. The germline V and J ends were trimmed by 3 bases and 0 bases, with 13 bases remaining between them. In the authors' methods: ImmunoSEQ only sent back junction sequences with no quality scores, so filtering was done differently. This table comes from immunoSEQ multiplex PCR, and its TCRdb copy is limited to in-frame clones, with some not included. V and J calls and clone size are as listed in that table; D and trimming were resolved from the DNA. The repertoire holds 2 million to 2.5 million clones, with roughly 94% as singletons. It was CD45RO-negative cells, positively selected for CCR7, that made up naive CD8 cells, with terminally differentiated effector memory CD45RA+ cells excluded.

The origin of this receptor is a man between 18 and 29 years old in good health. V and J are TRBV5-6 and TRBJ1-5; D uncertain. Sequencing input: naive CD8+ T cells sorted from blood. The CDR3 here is CASSYHLTNSNQPQHF. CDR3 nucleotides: TGTGCCAGCAGCTACCATTTAACAAATAGCAATCAGCCCCAGCATTTT.